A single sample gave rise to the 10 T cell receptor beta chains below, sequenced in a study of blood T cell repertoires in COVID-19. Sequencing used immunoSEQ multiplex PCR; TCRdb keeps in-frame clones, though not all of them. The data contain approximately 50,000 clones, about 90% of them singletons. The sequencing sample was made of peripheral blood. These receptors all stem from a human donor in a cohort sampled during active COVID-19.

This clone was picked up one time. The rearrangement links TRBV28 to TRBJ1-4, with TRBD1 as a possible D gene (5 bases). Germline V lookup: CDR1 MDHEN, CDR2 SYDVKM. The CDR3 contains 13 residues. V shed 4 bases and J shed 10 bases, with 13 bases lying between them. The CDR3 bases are TGTGCCAGCAGTTCCCCCCCCGGGGGAAAACTGTTTTTT. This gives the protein CASSSPPGGKLFF.

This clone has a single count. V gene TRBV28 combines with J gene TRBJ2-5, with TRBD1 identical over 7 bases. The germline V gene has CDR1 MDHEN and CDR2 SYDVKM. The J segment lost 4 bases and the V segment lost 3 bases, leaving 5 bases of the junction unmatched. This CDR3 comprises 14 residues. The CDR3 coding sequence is TGTGCCAGCAGTTTGGGGGACAGACGAGAGACCCAGTACTTC. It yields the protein CASSLGDRRETQYF.

In DNA form, the CDR3 reads TGTGCCAGCAGCTATGGGACTAGCTCTCCCGATACGCAGTATTTT. Translation: CASSYGTSSPDTQYF. V usage is TRBV7-2 and J usage is TRBJ2-3; 9 nucleotides match TRBD2. Germline CDR1 and CDR2: SGHTA and FQGNSA. V was clipped by 4 bases and J by 6 bases; unmatched bases: 8. The CDR3 spans 15 residues.

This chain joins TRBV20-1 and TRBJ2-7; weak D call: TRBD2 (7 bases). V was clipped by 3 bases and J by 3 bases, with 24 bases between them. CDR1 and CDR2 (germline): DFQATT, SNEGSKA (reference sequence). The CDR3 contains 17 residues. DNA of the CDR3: TGCAGTGCTAGTAGGGGGGGGAAACCTTCCAGGAACTACGAGCAGTACTTC. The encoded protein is CSASRGGKPSRNYEQYF.

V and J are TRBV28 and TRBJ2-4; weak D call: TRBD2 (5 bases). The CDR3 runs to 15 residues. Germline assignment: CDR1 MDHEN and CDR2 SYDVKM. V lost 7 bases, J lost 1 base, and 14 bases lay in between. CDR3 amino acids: CASISSRGAKNIQYF. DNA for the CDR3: TGTGCCAGCATCTCTAGTAGAGGGGCCAAAAACATTCAGTACTTC.

CDR3 loop: CASSLEVAGFQSSYEQYF. CDR3 nucleotide sequence: TGTGCCAGCAGCTTAGAGGTAGCGGGGTTTCAAAGCTCCTACGAGCAGTACTTC. V and J are TRBV7-6 and TRBJ2-7, with 8 bases that match TRBD2. V gave up 1 base and J gave up 0 bases; unmatched junction bases: 11. This CDR3 spans 18 amino acids. Germline values: CDR1 SGHVS, CDR2 FNYEAQ.

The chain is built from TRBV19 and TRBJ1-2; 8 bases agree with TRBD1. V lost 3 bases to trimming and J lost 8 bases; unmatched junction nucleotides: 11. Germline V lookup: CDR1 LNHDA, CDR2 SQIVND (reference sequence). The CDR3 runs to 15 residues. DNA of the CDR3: TGTGCCAGTAGTATCGGATACCAGGGGGCGCGAGGCTACACCTTC. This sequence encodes CASSIGYQGARGYTF.

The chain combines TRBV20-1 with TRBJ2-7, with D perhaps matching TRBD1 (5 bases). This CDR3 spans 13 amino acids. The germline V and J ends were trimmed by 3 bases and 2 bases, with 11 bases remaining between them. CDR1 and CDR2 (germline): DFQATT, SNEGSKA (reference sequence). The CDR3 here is CSASRWGTYEQYF. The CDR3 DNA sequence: TGCAGTGCTAGTAGGTGGGGCACCTACGAGCAGTACTTC.

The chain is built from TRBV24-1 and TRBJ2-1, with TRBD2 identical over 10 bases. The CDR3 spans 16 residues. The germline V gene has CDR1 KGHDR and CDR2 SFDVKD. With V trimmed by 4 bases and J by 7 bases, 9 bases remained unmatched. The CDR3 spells CATSDIAGGTGNEQFF. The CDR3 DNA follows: TGTGCCACCAGTGACATAGCGGGAGGTACAGGGAATGAGCAGTTCTTC.

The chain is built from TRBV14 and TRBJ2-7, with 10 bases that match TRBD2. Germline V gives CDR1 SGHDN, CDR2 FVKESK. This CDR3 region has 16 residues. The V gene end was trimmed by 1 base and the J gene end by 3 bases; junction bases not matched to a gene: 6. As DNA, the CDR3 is TGTGCCAGCAGCCAAGGGCTAGCGGGAGCGGGCTACGAGCAGTACTTC. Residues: CASSQGLAGAGYEQYF. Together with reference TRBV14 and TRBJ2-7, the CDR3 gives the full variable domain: EAGVTQFPSHSVIEKGQTVTLRCDPISGHDNLYWYRRVMGKEIKFLLHFVKESKQDESGMPNNRFLAERTGGTYSTLKVQPAELEDSGVYFCASSQGLAGAGYEQYFGPGTRLTVT.